This record covers a single T cell receptor beta chain. Antigen specificity is unknown. This specimen comes from a study of T cells in Graves' hyperthyroidism and ophthalmopathy. Study-level background: Peripheral blood was collected at initial diagnosis, before any treatment.

The study enrolled patients aged 18 to 65 with newly diagnosed hyperthyroidism of under 2 months' duration. This sample holds PBMCs from 9.5 to 10 ml fresh peripheral blood. Regarding the study as a whole: Most thyroid clonotypes with frequency above 0.001 were detected in blood.

CDR1 and CDR2 (germline): SNHLY, FYNNEI. V dropped 3 bases and J dropped 4; count of bases not matched to a gene: 5. This CDR3 has 14 amino acids. There were TCR beta CDR3 regions amplified from RNA transcripts. The HTBI set primed first-round TCR CDR3 RT-PCR. TCRdb re-called the multiplex PCR reads through MiXCR, storing one row per CDR3 protein. The sample includes about 710,000 distinct CDR3 sequences, about 16% seen only once; the top ten take roughly 8%. The clonotype was recovered from a young man with Graves' hyperthyroidism. The chain joins TRBV2 to TRBJ1-2; TRBD1 matches at 7 bases. The sample consisted of blood. CDR3 amino acids: CASSDGPGGYGYTF. In DNA form, the CDR3 reads TGTGCCAGCAGTGATGGCCCAGGGGGCTATGGCTACACCTTC.